A selection of T cell receptor beta chains follows, all from one sample in a study of beta chain features in type 1 diabetes. The method was immunoSEQ multiplex PCR; TCRdb's version includes in-frame clones alone and lacks a portion of them. The repertoire holds around 600,000 clones, with roughly 12% as singletons. Sequencing was done on a sample of naive CD4+ T cells from blood. The source of these receptors is a man aged 25-45 years with type 1 diabetes. CDR3s include the opening cysteine and the closing phenylalanine or tryptophan. Clone size is shown for a subset of rows, as once, few, many or a class of expanded clone.

V: TRBV7-3
size: NA
J: TRBJ1-6
CDR3: CASSLTRDSPLHF

V: TRBV14
size: NA
J: TRBJ2-5
CDR3: CASSLAGGLETQYF

V: TRBV11-3
size: few
J: TRBJ1-6
CDR3: CASSSRQPYNSPLHF

V: TRBV11-2
size: NA
J: TRBJ2-7
CDR3: CASSLDQAGALSEQYF

V: TRBV5-1
size: few
J: TRBJ2-5
CDR3: CASSWGLAGDETQYF

V: TRBV5-1
size: once
J: TRBJ2-1
CDR3: CASRSLGNSYNEQFF

V: TRBV10-3
size: NA
J: TRBJ2-1
CDR3: CATQRDRVTSSYNEQFF

V: TRBV19
size: NA
J: TRBJ1-2
CDR3: CASSITGYGYTF

V: TRBV6-5
size: NA
J: TRBJ2-7
CDR3: CASSYDRNYEQYF

V: TRBV11-2
size: NA
J: TRBJ1-2
CDR3: CASSLVRGYTF

V: TRBV4-2
size: NA
J: TRBJ1-2
CDR3: CASSQDIGTARGYTF

V: TRBV6-1
size: once
J: TRBJ1-2
CDR3: CAIYTTGLGYTF

V: TRBV7-9
size: NA
J: TRBJ1-1
CDR3: CASSFDILNTEAFF

V: TRBV11-3
size: NA
J: TRBJ1-1
CDR3: CASSLQGDTEAFF

V: TRBV6-6
size: NA
J: TRBJ2-5
CDR3: CASSYGVGRETQYF

V: TRBV19
size: NA
J: TRBJ1-3
CDR3: CASRTIQSGNTIYF

V: TRBV7-2
size: NA
J: TRBJ1-2
CDR3: CASTVGGIANYGYTF

V: TRBV10-3
size: NA
J: TRBJ2-7
CDR3: CAISDGTGGLGTYEQYF

V: TRBV7-9
size: few
J: TRBJ1-5
CDR3: CASSSHSNQPQHF

V: TRBV4-2
size: NA
J: TRBJ1-5
CDR3: CASSQGKSHQPQHF

V: TRBV30
size: few
J: TRBJ1-2
CDR3: CAWSQGASYGYTF

V: TRBV9
size: few
J: TRBJ2-1
CDR3: CASSVMGREDSDEQFF

V: TRBV5-6
size: few
J: TRBJ2-3
CDR3: CASSLQGGDTQYF

V: TRBV5-1
size: few
J: TRBJ2-3
CDR3: CASSLNGQNTDTQYF

V: TRBV6-6
size: NA
J: TRBJ2-3
CDR3: CASRLSGVRTDTQYF

V: TRBV5-6
size: NA
J: TRBJ2-3
CDR3: CASSLGPTDTQYF

V: TRBV6-5
size: few
J: TRBJ2-7
CDR3: CASRRASGESTKQYF

V: TRBV5-1
size: few
J: TRBJ1-5
CDR3: CASSLRSAGEEQPQHF

V: TRBV18
size: NA
J: TRBJ1-4
CDR3: CASSPGQGEKLFF

V: TRBV9
size: NA
J: TRBJ2-3
CDR3: CASSVGVKSDTQYF

V: TRBV7-2
size: NA
J: TRBJ2-5
CDR3: CASSFPVLAGGRETQYF

V: TRBV9
size: few
J: TRBJ2-5
CDR3: CASSVAGSMLETQYF

V: TRBV2
size: few
J: TRBJ2-5
CDR3: CASSDYSRAETQYF